Presented here are 27 T cell receptor beta chains from one specimen sequenced in a study of T cell changes during pregnancy in multiple sclerosis. TCRdb keeps only in-frame clones here, not all; method: immunoSEQ multiplex PCR. The repertoire holds approximately 70,000 clones, with 92% as singletons. Specimen: peripheral blood, collected after pregnancy. Receptor source: a female donor with multiple sclerosis, enrolled in a pregnancy study.

V usage is TRBV7-3 and J usage is TRBJ1-1; no clear D. Germline V gene lookup returns CDR1 SGHTA and CDR2 FQGTGA. V lost 1 base to trimming and J lost 2 bases, with 14 bases between them. The CDR3 runs 16 residues. The CDR3 reads CASSLIVGGGNTEAFF. In DNA, the CDR3 is TGTGCCAGCAGCTTAATTGTCGGAGGCGGCAACACTGAAGCTTTCTTT.

J is TRBJ2-3 and V is TRBV5-1, with a tentative D call TRBD1 (6 bases). This CDR3 is built from 15 residues. Germline V gives CDR1 SGHRS, CDR2 YFSETQ. The germline V and J ends were trimmed by 4 bases and 3 bases, with 15 bases remaining between them. CDR3 sequence reads: CASSLADRGTDTQYF. CDR3 bases: TGCGCCAGCAGCCTGGCGGACAGAGGGACAGATACGCAGTATTTT.

The chain employs TRBV10-3 and TRBJ2-1, with 9 bases aligning to TRBD1. The CDR3 is made up of 14 amino acids. V shed 10 bases, J shed 3 bases, and the junction held 7 bases outside the gene matches. CDR1 ENHRY and CDR2 SYGVKD come from the germline V gene. CDR3 region: CATGPGQGYNEQFF. For the CDR3, the DNA is TGTGCCACCGGGCCGGGACAGGGCTACAATGAGCAGTTCTTC.

This chain connects TRBV7-2 to TRBJ1-2; the D is unclear. The V gene lost 1 base and the J gene lost 4 bases, with 4 bases spanning the gap. Germline V gene lookup returns CDR1 SGHTA and CDR2 FQGNSA. This CDR3 has 12 amino acids. CDR3 coding DNA: TGTGCCAGCAGCTTAGGTCTCTATGGCTACACCTTC. Its translation: CASSLGLYGYTF.

V gene TRBV5-1 combines with J gene TRBJ2-7; 9 nucleotides align to TRBD2. J gave up 5 bases and V 0 bases, and 3 bases lay outside the gene matches. Germline-derived CDR1 and CDR2 are SGHRS and YFSETQ. The CDR3 consists of 14 residues. CDR3 loop: CASSLALAGHEQYF. The CDR3 region has the DNA TGCGCCAGCAGCTTGGCACTAGCGGGCCACGAGCAGTACTTC.

The gene calls are TRBV18 and TRBJ1-2; 10 nucleotides agree with TRBD1. CDR3 size: 18 residues. Germline V gene lookup returns CDR1 KGHSH and CDR2 LQKENI. Trimming cost V 2 bases and J 3 bases; bases outside gene matches: 12. DNA of the CDR3: TGTGCCAGCTCACCAATCAGCACCCGGGACAGGGGAGACTATGGCTACACCTTC. Translating gives CASSPISTRDRGDYGYTF.

The J gene is TRBJ1-1, the V gene TRBV7-2; D might be TRBD1 (5 bases). This CDR3 contains 14 residues. V was pared by 3 bases and J by 2 bases, with 10 bases between. The V gene's germline CDR1 is SGHTA and CDR2 FQGNSA. The CDR3 DNA follows: TGTGCCAGCAGCTTTTTGACAGTCAACACTGAAGCTTTCTTT. Its protein is CASSFLTVNTEAFF.

This clone has only one observation. The rearrangement joins TRBV19 to TRBJ1-4; 10 nucleotides agree with TRBD1. V was clipped by 5 bases and J by 7 bases; unmatched bases: 7. The CDR3 runs 15 residues. Germline CDR1 is LNHDA and CDR2 is SQIVND (reference sequence). The CDR3 coding sequence is TGTGCCAGTAGTGTACCGGGACAGGGGACTGAAAAACTGTTTTTT. Its translation: CASSVPGQGTEKLFF.

V gene TRBV5-4 combines with J gene TRBJ2-3, with 9 nucleotides matching TRBD2. From germline, CDR1 is SGHNT and CDR2 YYREEE (reference sequence). CDR3 length equals 17 residues. V lost 3 bases, J lost 1 base, and 9 bases stayed unmatched. CDR3 residues: CASSSIKAGGRTDTQYF. The CDR3 DNA sequence: TGTGCCAGCAGCTCGATAAAAGCGGGGGGCCGCACAGATACGCAGTATTTT.

The V and J genes are TRBV2 and TRBJ2-3; tentatively, D is TRBD1 (7 bases). Germline V lookup: CDR1 SNHLY, CDR2 FYNNEI. V was trimmed by 8 bases and J by 4 bases, leaving 16 bases between them. The CDR3 contains 14 residues. The CDR3 region has the DNA TGTGCCAGCTTCAGGGGGGCCGCCCCAGATACGCAGTATTTT. Protein product: CASFRGAAPDTQYF.

The V call is TRBV5-1, the J call TRBJ2-7; TRBD1 agrees at 8 bases. V trimming: 4 bases; J trimming: 5 bases; junction bases outside the gene matches: 11. This CDR3 is 15 amino acids long. Germline V gene lookup returns CDR1 SGHRS and CDR2 YFSETQ. Here the CDR3 DNA reads TGCGCCAGCAGCCCCGAGGCCCGGACAGGGCACGAGCAGTACTTC. It translates to CASSPEARTGHEQYF.

The chain carries TRBV7-2 and TRBJ1-4; D unresolved. Germline lookup yields CDR1 SGHTA and CDR2 FQGNSA. CDR3 size: 13 residues. Trimming shortened V by 8 bases and J by 7 bases, and 14 bases separated the two germline ends. CDR3 protein: CASPTGPSEKLFF. CDR3 nucleotides: TGTGCCAGCCCCACGGGTCCCTCTGAAAAACTGTTTTTT.

The CDR3 nucleotides are TGTGCCAGCAGCTTTCAGGGGACGGGGGAGCAGTACTTC. This gives the protein CASSFQGTGEQYF. The chain uses TRBV11-2 and TRBJ2-7, with D maybe TRBD1 (6 bases). The germline V gene has CDR1 SGHAT and CDR2 FQNNGV. The CDR3 is 13 amino acids. Trimming removed 3 bases from V and 7 bases from J, with 13 bases in between.

The CDR3 here is CASSLGGPNRGNQPQHF. As DNA, the CDR3 is TGTGCCAGCAGCTTAGGTGGACCCAACAGGGGCAATCAGCCCCAGCATTTT. This chain uses TRBV7-9 with TRBJ1-5; tentatively, D is TRBD1 (6 bases). The V and J ends lost 1 base and 2 bases respectively, with 15 bases between them. The germline CDR1 and CDR2 sequences are SEHNR and FQNEAQ (reference sequence). The CDR3 covers 17 residues.

The gene calls are TRBV10-1 and TRBJ2-1; 7 bases are a match to TRBD2. Trimming cost V 4 bases and J 9 bases; bases outside gene matches: 9. CDR1 and CDR2 from the germline V gene are WNHNN and SYGVQD (reference sequence). The CDR3 covers 14 residues. CDR3 in DNA: TGCGCCAGCAGTGGACTTGCGGGAGTGGGTGAGCAGTTCTTC. It specifies CASSGLAGVGEQFF.

The chain has TRBV7-2 and TRBJ2-5; TRBD2 aligns across 7 bases. The V gene end was trimmed by 5 bases and the J gene end by 5 bases; junction bases not matched to a gene: 5. CDR3 length: 13 amino acids. Germline-derived CDR1 and CDR2 are SGHTA and FQGNSA. The DNA of the CDR3 is TGTGCCAGCAGCCTCCCGGGAGGCGAGACCCAGTACTTC. This codes for CASSLPGGETQYF.

The chain uses TRBV27 and TRBJ2-2; D remains ambiguous. Germline V gene data show CDR1 as MNHEY and CDR2 as SMNVEV (reference sequence). Deletions cut 1 base from V and 6 bases from J, with 12 bases between. CDR3 length: 15 amino acids. This chain's CDR3 is CASSLFGSAAGELFF. The CDR3 DNA reads TGTGCCAGCAGTTTATTTGGGTCCGCGGCCGGGGAGCTGTTTTTT.

V and J are TRBV29-1 and TRBJ2-7; 12 nucleotides match TRBD2. J lost 6 bases, V lost 2 bases, and 8 bases had no gene match. Germline CDR1 SQVTM, CDR2 ANQGSEA. This CDR3 contains 15 residues. The CDR3 DNA reads as TGCAGCGTTGAACAGCGACTAGCGGGAGTCGGCGAGCAGTACTTC. Its protein product is CSVEQRLAGVGEQYF.

The genes are TRBV7-9 and TRBJ2-1; 12 nucleotides align to TRBD2. Trimming removed 5 bases from V and 1 base from J; junction bases left unmatched: 6. The CDR3 consists of 17 residues. Germline V lookup: CDR1 SEHNR, CDR2 FQNEAQ (reference sequence). CDR3 sequence (DNA): TGTGCCAGCAGCCCGACTAGCGGGAGAGGGTCCTACAATGAGCAGTTCTTC. This gives the protein CASSPTSGRGSYNEQFF.

This clone has a single count. The chain employs TRBV19 and TRBJ1-4; the D is unclear. The CDR3 is 15 amino acids. The germline gives CDR1 LNHDA, CDR2 SQIVND (reference sequence). V gave up 5 bases and J gave up 12 bases, with 22 bases separating them. Here the CDR3 reads CASSLRKVALGELFF. In DNA form, the CDR3 reads TGTGCCAGTAGTCTCAGAAAGGTGGCCCTTGGAGAACTGTTTTTT.

The J gene is TRBJ2-1, the V gene TRBV11-1; no clear D gene. Trimming pared 2 bases from V and 5 bases from J, leaving 7 bases between. In germline, CDR1 is SGHAT, CDR2 FQDESV (reference sequence). This CDR3 region has 13 residues. The DNA of the CDR3 is TGTGCCAGCAGCTTATCCTCTAACAATGAGCAGTTCTTC. It translates to CASSLSSNNEQFF.

This clone was counted between two and nine times. CDR3 nucleotide sequence: TGTGCTAGTGGCCCTGCTAGACAGGCGGGAGTAAGCGGGGCCAACGTCCTGACTTTC. This encodes CASGPARQAGVSGANVLTF. The chain is built from TRBV12-5 and TRBJ2-6; TRBD2 is a possible D gene (7 bases). The CDR3 sequence is 19 residues long. Trimming shortened V by 6 bases and J by 4 bases, and 25 bases separated the two germline ends. Per the germline V gene, CDR1 is LGHNT and CDR2 is FRNRAP.

The genes are TRBV28 and TRBJ1-3, with 10 bases that match TRBD1. V shed 6 bases and J 6 bases; nucleotides not matched to a gene: 11. Looked up from germline, CDR1 is MDHEN and CDR2 is SYDVKM. CDR3 size: 16 residues. The DNA of the CDR3 is TGTGCCAGCAGCCAGCAGTTCGGGACAGGGGAAAACACCATATATTTT. This translates into CASSQQFGTGENTIYF.

V and J are TRBV5-1 and TRBJ2-3; TRBD1 matches 8 bases. J lost 1 base, V lost 4 bases, and 5 bases had no gene match. Germline lookup yields CDR1 SGHRS and CDR2 YFSETQ. The CDR3 covers 15 residues. CDR3 sequence (DNA): TGCGCCAGCAGCGGTCCGGGACAGGGCACAGATACGCAGTATTTT. It yields the protein CASSGPGQGTDTQYF.

This chain uses TRBV19 with TRBJ2-5; perhaps TRBD2 as D (7 bases). V was pared by 6 bases and J by 4 bases, with 12 bases between. This CDR3 region has 13 residues. Germline values: CDR1 LNHDA, CDR2 SQIVND (reference sequence). The CDR3 DNA reads TGTGCCAGTAGCGGGGGGCTCGGAGAGACCCAGTACTTC. Translation: CASSGGLGETQYF.

The chain joins TRBV7-6 to TRBJ1-1; D is undetermined. The V gene lost 1 base and the J gene lost 8 bases, with 11 bases spanning the gap. There are 13 residues in the CDR3. Germline-derived CDR1 and CDR2 are SGHVS and FNYEAQ. In nucleotides, the CDR3 is TGTGCCAGCAGCTTAGGGCACCAGACAGAAGCTTTCTTT. Protein: CASSLGHQTEAFF.

The chain combines TRBV4-3 with TRBJ2-3; 11 bases agree with TRBD1. The CDR3 is made up of 17 amino acids. V was clipped by 0 bases and J by 3 bases; unmatched bases: 5. CDR1 and CDR2 from the germline V gene are LGHNA and YSLEER. The DNA of the CDR3 is TGCGCCAGCAGCCAAGATAGGGGACAGGGGGGTACAGATACGCAGTATTTT. As protein: CASSQDRGQGGTDTQYF.